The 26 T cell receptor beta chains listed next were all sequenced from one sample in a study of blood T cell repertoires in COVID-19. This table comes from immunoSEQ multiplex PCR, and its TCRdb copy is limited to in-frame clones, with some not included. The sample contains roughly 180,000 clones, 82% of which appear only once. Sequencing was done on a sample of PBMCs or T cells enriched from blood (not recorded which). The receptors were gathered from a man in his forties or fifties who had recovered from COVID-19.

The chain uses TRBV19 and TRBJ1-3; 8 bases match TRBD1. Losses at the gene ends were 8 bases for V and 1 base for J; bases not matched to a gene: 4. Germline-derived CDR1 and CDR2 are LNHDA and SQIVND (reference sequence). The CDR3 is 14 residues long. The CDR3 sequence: CASGQGGSGNTIYF. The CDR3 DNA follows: TGTGCCAGTGGACAGGGAGGATCTGGAAACACCATATATTTT. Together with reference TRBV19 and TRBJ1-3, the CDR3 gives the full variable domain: DGGITQSPKYLFRKEGQNVTLSCEQNLNHDAMYWYRQDPGQGLRLIYYSQIVNDFQKGDIAEGYSVSREKKESFPLTVTSAQKNPTAFYLCASGQGGSGNTIYFGEGSWLTVV.

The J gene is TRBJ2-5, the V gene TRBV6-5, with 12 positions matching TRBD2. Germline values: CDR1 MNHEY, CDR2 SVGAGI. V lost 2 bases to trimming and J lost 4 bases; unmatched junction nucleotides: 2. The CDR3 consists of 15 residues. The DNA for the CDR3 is TGTGCCAGCAGTTACGGACTAGCGGGATCAGAGACCCAGTACTTC. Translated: CASSYGLAGSETQYF.

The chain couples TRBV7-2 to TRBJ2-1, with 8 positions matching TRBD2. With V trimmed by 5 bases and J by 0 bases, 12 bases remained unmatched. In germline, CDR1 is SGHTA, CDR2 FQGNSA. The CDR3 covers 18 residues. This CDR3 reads CASSRIASSGSSYNEQFF. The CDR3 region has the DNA TGTGCCAGCAGCCGGATTGCCTCAAGCGGGAGCTCCTACAATGAGCAGTTCTTC.

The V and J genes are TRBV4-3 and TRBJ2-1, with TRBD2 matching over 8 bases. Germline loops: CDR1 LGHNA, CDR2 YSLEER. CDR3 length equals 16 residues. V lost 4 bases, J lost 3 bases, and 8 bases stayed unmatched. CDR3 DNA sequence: TGCGCCAGCAGCCCCGGGGGGAGCGGGAGCTACAATGAGCAGTTCTTC. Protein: CASSPGGSGSYNEQFF.

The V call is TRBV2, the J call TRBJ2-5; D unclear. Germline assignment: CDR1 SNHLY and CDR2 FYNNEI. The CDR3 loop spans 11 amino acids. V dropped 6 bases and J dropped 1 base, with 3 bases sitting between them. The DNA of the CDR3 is TGTGCCAGCAGCTTCCAAGAGACCCAGTACTTC. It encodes CASSFQETQYF.

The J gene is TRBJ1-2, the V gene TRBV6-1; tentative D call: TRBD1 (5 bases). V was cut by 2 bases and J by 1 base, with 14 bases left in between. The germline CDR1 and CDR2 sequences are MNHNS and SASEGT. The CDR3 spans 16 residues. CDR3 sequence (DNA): TGTGCCAGCAGTGAAACCCCGGGGGAGAGTAACTATGGCTACACCTTC. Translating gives CASSETPGESNYGYTF.

This chain's CDR3 is CASSPGTGGINSPLHF. The CDR3 region has the DNA TGTGCCAGCAGCCCCGGGACAGGGGGGATTAATTCACCCCTCCACTTT. The V and J genes are TRBV3-1 (or the pseudogene TRBV3-2) and TRBJ1-6; 11 bases agree with TRBD1. Germline CDR1 LGHDT, CDR2 YNNKEL (reference sequence). Trimming cost V 4 bases and J 6 bases; bases outside gene matches: 5. The CDR3 length is 16 residues.

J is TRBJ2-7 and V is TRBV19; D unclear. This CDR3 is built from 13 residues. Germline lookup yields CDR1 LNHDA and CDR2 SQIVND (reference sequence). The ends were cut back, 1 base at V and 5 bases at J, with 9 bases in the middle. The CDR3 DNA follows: TGTGCCAGTAGTATAGCCCTCAGGAACGAGCAGTACTTC. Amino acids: CASSIALRNEQYF.

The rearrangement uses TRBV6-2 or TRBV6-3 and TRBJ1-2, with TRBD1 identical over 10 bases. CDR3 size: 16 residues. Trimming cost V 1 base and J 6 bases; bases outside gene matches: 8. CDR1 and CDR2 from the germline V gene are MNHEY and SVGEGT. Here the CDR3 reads CASSYFLTGTGDGYTF. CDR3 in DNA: TGTGCCAGCAGTTACTTTCTCACCGGGACAGGGGATGGCTACACCTTC.

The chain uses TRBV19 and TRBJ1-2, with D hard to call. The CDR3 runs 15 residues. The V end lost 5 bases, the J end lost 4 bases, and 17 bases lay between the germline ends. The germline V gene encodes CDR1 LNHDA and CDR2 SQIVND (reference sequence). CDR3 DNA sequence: TGTGCCAGTAGTGACCCTCCTCGACTGATCTATGGCTACACCTTC. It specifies CASSDPPRLIYGYTF. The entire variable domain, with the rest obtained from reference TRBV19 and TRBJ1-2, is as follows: DGGITQSPKYLFRKEGQNVTLSCEQNLNHDAMYWYRQDPGQGLRLIYYSQIVNDFQKGDIAEGYSVSREKKESFPLTVTSAQKNPTAFYLCASSDPPRLIYGYTFGSGTRLTVV.

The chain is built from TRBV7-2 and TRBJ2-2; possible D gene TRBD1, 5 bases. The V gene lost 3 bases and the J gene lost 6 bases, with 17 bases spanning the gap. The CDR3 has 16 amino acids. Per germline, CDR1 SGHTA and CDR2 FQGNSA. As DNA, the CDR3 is TGTGCCAGCAGCTTTGTTTCCGCAGGGTGGGCCGGGGAGCTGTTTTTT. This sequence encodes CASSFVSAGWAGELFF. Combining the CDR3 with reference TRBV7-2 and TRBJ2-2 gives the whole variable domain GAGVSQSPSNKVTEKGKDVELRCDPISGHTALYWYRQSLGQGLEFLIYFQGNSAPDKSGLPSDRFSAERTGGSVSTLTIQRTQQEDSAVYLCASSFVSAGWAGELFFGEGSRLTVL.

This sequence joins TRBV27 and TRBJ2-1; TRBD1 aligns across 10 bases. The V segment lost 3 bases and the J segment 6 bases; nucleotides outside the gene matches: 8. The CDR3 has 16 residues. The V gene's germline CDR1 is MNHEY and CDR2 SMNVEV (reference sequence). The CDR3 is CASSLSGTGALNEQFF. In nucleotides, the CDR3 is TGTGCCAGCAGTTTGTCCGGGACAGGGGCCCTCAATGAGCAGTTCTTC.

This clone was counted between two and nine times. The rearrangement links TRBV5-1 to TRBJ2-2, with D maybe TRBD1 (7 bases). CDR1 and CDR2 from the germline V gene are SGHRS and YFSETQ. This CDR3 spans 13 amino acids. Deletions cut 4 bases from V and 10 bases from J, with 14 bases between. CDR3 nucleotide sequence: TGCGCCAGCAGCCCTGGAGGGGGCGAGGAGCTGTTTTTT. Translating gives CASSPGGGEELFF.

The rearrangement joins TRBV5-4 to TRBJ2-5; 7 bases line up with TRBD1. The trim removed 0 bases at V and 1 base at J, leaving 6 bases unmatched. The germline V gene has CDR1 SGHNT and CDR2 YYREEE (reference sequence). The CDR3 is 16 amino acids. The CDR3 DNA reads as TGTGCCAGCAGCTTGGCCTTACAGGGGCCCCAAGAGACCCAGTACTTC. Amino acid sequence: CASSLALQGPQETQYF.

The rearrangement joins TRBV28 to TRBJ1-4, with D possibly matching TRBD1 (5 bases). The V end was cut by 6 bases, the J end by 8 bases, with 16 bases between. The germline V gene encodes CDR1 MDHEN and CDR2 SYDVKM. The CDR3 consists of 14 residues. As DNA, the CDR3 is TGTGCCAGCAGACCCGACAGTGGGGAAGAAAAACTGTTTTTT. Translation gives CASRPDSGEEKLFF.

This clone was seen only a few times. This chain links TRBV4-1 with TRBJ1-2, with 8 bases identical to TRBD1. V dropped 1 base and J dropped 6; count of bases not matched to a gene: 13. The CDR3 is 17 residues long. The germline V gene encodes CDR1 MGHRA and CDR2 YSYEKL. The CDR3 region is CASSQGILADRGDGYTF. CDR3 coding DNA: TGCGCCAGCAGCCAAGGGATCCTTGCCGACAGGGGCGATGGCTACACCTTC.

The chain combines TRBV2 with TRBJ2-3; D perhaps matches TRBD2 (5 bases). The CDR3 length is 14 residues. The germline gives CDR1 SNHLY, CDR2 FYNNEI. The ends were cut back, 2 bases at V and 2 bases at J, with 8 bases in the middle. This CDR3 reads CASSEPSITDTQYF. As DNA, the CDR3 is TGTGCCAGCAGTGAACCTAGCATCACAGATACGCAGTATTTT.

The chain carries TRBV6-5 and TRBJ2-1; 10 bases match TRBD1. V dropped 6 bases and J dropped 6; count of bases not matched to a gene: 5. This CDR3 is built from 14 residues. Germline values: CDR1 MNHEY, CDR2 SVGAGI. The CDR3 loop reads CASSPGQGLNEQFF. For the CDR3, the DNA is TGTGCCAGCAGCCCGGGACAGGGGCTCAATGAGCAGTTCTTC.

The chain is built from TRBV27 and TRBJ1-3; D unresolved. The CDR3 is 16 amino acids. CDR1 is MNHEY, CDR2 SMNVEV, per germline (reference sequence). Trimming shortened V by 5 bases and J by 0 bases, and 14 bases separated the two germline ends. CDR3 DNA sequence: TGTGCCAGCAGTCTACGCGGCCCGGGCTCTGGAAACACCATATATTTT. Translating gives CASSLRGPGSGNTIYF.

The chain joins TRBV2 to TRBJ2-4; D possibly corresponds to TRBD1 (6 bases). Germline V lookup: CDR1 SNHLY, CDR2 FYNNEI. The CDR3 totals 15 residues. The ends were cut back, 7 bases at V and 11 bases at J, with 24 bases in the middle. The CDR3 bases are TGTGCCAGCATCCTCTCTCCCGGGACACCCGTCTTTCAGTACTTC. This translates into CASILSPGTPVFQYF. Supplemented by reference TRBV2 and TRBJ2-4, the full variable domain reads EPEVTQTPSHQVTQMGQEVILRCVPISNHLYFYWYRQILGQKVEFLVSFYNNEISEKSEIFDDQFSVERPDGSNFTLKIRSTKLEDSAMYFCASILSPGTPVFQYFGAGTRLSVL.

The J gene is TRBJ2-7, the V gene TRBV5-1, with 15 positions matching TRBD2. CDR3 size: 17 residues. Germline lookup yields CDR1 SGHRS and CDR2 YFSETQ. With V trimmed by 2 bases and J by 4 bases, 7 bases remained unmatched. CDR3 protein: CASSLRTSGRAPYEQYF. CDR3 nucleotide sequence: TGCGCCAGCAGCTTAAGGACTAGCGGGAGGGCCCCGTACGAGCAGTACTTC.

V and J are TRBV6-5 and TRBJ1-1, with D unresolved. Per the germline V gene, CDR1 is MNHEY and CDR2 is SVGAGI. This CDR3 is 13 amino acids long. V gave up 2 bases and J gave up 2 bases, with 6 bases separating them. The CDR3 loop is CASSYEVNTEAFF. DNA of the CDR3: TGTGCCAGCAGTTACGAGGTTAACACTGAAGCTTTCTTT.

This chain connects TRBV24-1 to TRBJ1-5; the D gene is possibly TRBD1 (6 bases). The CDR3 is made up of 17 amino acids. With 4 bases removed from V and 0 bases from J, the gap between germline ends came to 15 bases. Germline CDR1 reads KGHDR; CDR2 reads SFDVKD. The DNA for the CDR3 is TGTGCCACCAGTGAGAGACAGGATTCAAATAGCAATCAGCCCCAGCATTTT. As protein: CATSERQDSNSNQPQHF.

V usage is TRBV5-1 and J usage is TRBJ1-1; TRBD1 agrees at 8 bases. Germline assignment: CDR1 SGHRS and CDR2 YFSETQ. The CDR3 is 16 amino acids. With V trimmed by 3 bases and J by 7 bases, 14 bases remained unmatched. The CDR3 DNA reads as TGCGCCAGCAGCTCCCCCGGGACAGGTTCTAGGCTTGAAGCTTTCTTT. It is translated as CASSSPGTGSRLEAFF.

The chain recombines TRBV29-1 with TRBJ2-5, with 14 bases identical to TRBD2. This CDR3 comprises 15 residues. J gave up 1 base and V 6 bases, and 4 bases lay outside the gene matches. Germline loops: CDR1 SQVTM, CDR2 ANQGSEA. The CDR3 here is CSVAGTSGSQETQYF. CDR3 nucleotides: TGCAGCGTGGCGGGGACTAGCGGGAGCCAAGAGACCCAGTACTTC.

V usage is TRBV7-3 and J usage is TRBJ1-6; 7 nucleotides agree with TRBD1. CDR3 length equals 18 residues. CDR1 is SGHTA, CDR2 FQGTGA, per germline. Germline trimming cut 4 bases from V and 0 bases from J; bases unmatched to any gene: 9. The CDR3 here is CASSSKGGQSSYNSPLHF. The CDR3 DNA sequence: TGTGCCAGCAGCTCCAAAGGGGGACAGAGCTCCTATAATTCACCCCTCCACTTT.